The 15 T cell receptor beta chains presented below share a single source sample, sequenced in a study of OX40 agonist ivuxolimab in advanced cancers. The assay was immunoSEQ multiplex PCR, and TCRdb's table has in-frame clones only and misses some. The sample has around 55,000 clones; about nine tenths are singletons. The input for sequencing was CD4+ or CD8+ T cells sorted from blood, taken in a trial of the OX40 agonist ivuxolimab. Source of these receptors: an adult with an advanced solid tumor such as melanoma, head and neck, liver or kidney cancer.

This chain joins TRBV30 and TRBJ1-1; D remains unclear. The V end lost 5 bases, the J end lost 6 bases, and 13 bases lay between the germline ends. Per the germline V gene, CDR1 is GTSNPN and CDR2 is SVGIG (reference sequence). The CDR3 length is 12 residues. CDR3 nucleotides: TGTGCCTGGCGGACCGCGGAAGCTGAAGCTTTCTTT. This codes for CAWRTAEAEAFF.

The V call is TRBV6-5, the J call TRBJ1-3, with unresolved D. There are 16 residues in the CDR3. Trimming pared 0 bases from V and 3 bases from J, leaving 12 bases between. Germline-derived CDR1 and CDR2 are MNHEY and SVGAGI. The CDR3 reads CASSYSRVLIGNTIYF. The CDR3 DNA is TGTGCCAGCAGTTACTCTAGGGTGTTAATTGGAAACACCATATATTTT.

V usage is TRBV9 and J usage is TRBJ2-1, with D perhaps matching TRBD1 or TRBD2 (5 bases each). The germline V gene has CDR1 SGDLS and CDR2 YYNGEE. The length of the CDR3 is 14 residues. The V end was cut by 0 bases, the J end by 9 bases, with 13 bases between. CDR3 region: CASSVGHVRGEQFF. The CDR3 DNA reads as TGTGCCAGCAGCGTAGGCCACGTGAGGGGTGAGCAGTTCTTC.

The sample holds one count of this clone. The genes are TRBV2 and TRBJ2-1; 7 nucleotides line up with TRBD2. Germline trimming cut 1 base from V and 4 bases from J; bases unmatched to any gene: 4. The CDR3 covers 15 residues. Per germline, CDR1 SNHLY and CDR2 FYNNEI. The CDR3, as DNA: TGTGCCAGCAGTGAAGGGCTAGCGGCATACAATGAGCAGTTCTTC. It specifies CASSEGLAAYNEQFF. The variable domain in full, with the rest retrieved from reference TRBV2 and TRBJ2-1, is EPEVTQTPSHQVTQMGQEVILRCVPISNHLYFYWYRQILGQKVEFLVSFYNNEISEKSEIFDDQFSVERPDGSNFTLKIRSTKLEDSAMYFCASSEGLAAYNEQFFGPGTRLTVL.

The count of this clone is one. V and J are TRBV7-9 and TRBJ2-7; no definite D call. The length of the CDR3 is 16 residues. The V end was cut by 0 bases, the J end by 0 bases, with 12 bases between. From germline, CDR1 is SEHNR and CDR2 FQNEAQ (reference sequence). Here the CDR3 DNA reads TGTGCCAGCAGCTTAGCCCAAGCTCAGAGCTCCTACGAGCAGTACTTC. It encodes CASSLAQAQSSYEQYF.

This chain joins TRBV7-3 and TRBJ1-2; 7 bases agree with TRBD1. J gave up 8 bases and V 5 bases, and 14 bases lay outside the gene matches. Germline V gene lookup returns CDR1 SGHTA and CDR2 FQGTGA. CDR3 length: 15 amino acids. The CDR3 DNA reads as TGTGCCAGCAGCCCCCCTGGGGACAGCCCAGAGGGCTACACCTTC. It is translated as CASSPPGDSPEGYTF.

Concerning this clone: Germline is not matched at one junction end, which may reflect a read error. The chain joins TRBV7-2 to TRBJ1-1; D gene unclear. From germline, CDR1 is SGHTA and CDR2 FQGNSA. The CDR3 loop spans 11 amino acids. The CDR3 spells CASGLGSEAFF. Here the CDR3 DNA reads TGTGCCAGCGGCTTAGGATCCGAAGCTTTCTTT.

This chain connects TRBV27 to TRBJ2-7, with TRBD2 matching 9 bases. The CDR3 has 15 residues. V was pared by 5 bases and J by 1 base, with 6 bases of the junction left unmatched. Germline V lookup: CDR1 MNHEY, CDR2 SMNVEV (reference sequence). CDR3 sequence: CASSPVAGGSYEQYF. The DNA for the CDR3 is TGTGCCAGCAGTCCCGTGGCGGGAGGGTCCTACGAGCAGTACTTC.

This chain joins TRBV7-9 and TRBJ2-2; the D is unclear. Germline CDR1 reads SEHNR; CDR2 reads FQNEAQ (reference sequence). Trimming cost V 8 bases and J 5 bases, with 9 bases left between them. This CDR3 spans 12 amino acids. CDR3 nucleotides: TGTGCCAGCCTCTGGGTAACCGGGGAGCTGTTTTTT. It yields the protein CASLWVTGELFF.

In this sample, this clone turned up a few times. This chain uses TRBV14 with TRBJ1-1; D remains unclear. This CDR3 has 15 residues. V was clipped by 5 bases and J by 3 bases, with 16 bases between them. Germline assignment: CDR1 SGHDN and CDR2 FVKESK. The CDR3 DNA sequence: TGTGCCAGCAGCTCGACCCGGCGGGGTTACACTGAAGCTTTCTTT. Its translation is CASSSTRRGYTEAFF.

This sequence joins TRBV7-9 and TRBJ1-1; D ambiguous. The germline V gene has CDR1 SEHNR and CDR2 FQNEAQ (reference sequence). There are 16 residues in the CDR3. V lost 1 base and J lost 1, with 13 bases in between. CDR3 protein: CASSLVRSTPNTEAFF. The CDR3 bases are TGTGCCAGCAGCTTAGTACGGTCGACACCGAACACTGAAGCTTTCTTT.

The chain links TRBV10-1 to TRBJ1-2; D is ambiguous. V lost 5 bases and J 6 bases, leaving 13 bases between the germline ends. CDR1 and CDR2 (germline): WNHNN, SYGVQD (reference sequence). This CDR3 spans 13 amino acids. This CDR3 reads CASSPRRGDGYTF. CDR3 sequence (DNA): TGCGCCAGCAGTCCCCGACGCGGGGATGGCTACACCTTC.

This clone has more than one count but fewer than ten. The chain links TRBV30 to TRBJ1-1; TRBD1 matches 7 bases. The germline CDR1 and CDR2 sequences are GTSNPN and SVGIG (reference sequence). The CDR3 totals 13 residues. V trimming: 3 bases; J trimming: 4 bases; junction bases outside the gene matches: 5. The CDR3 is CAWRTGRGTEAFF. CDR3 bases: TGTGCCTGGAGGACAGGGCGAGGCACTGAAGCTTTCTTT.

The chain links TRBV27 to TRBJ2-1; 7 bases map to TRBD1. The V and J ends lost 4 bases and 3 bases, in that order; junction bases with no gene match: 3. The CDR3 spans 14 residues. Germline CDR1 is MNHEY and CDR2 is SMNVEV (reference sequence). The CDR3 reads CASSSGTVYNEQFF. CDR3 sequence (DNA): TGTGCCAGCAGTTCCGGGACAGTCTACAATGAGCAGTTCTTC.

The V call is TRBV7-6, the J call TRBJ2-1, with TRBD2 identical over 11 bases. CDR1 SGHVS and CDR2 FNYEAQ come from the germline V gene. The V segment lost 5 bases and the J segment 7 bases; nucleotides outside the gene matches: 16. The CDR3 is 18 amino acids. The CDR3 is CASSLFGTSGLPGNEQFF. The CDR3 bases are TGTGCCAGCAGCCTTTTCGGGACTAGCGGTCTACCCGGAAATGAGCAGTTCTTC. The full variable domain, rest sourced from reference TRBV7-6 and TRBJ2-1, is GAGVSQSPRYKVTKRGQDVALRCDPISGHVSLYWYRQALGQGPEFLTYFNYEAQQDKSGLPNDRFSAERPEGSISTLTIQRTEQRDSAMYRCASSLFGTSGLPGNEQFFGPGTRLTVL.